Below, 13 T cell receptor beta chains from the same sample are listed, as sequenced in a study of blood T cell repertoires in COVID-19. The data were produced by immunoSEQ multiplex PCR, yet TCRdb's version contains in-frame clones alone and is incomplete. This repertoire shows about 200,000 clones, roughly nine tenths found once; its top ten account for around 2.2%. Input material: peripheral blood. Receptor source: a woman aged 50 to 60 with acute or convalescent COVID-19.

The V call is TRBV5-1, the J call TRBJ2-5; 10 bases line up with TRBD2. This CDR3 is 15 amino acids long. In germline, CDR1 is SGHRS, CDR2 YFSETQ. The ends lost 2 bases at V and 3 bases at J; junction bases unmatched: 4. Here the CDR3 DNA reads TGCGCCAGCAGCTTATCCACTAGCGGGGAAGAGACCCAGTACTTC. Amino acids: CASSLSTSGEETQYF.

The chain couples TRBV5-4 to TRBJ2-1; a weak D match, TRBD2 (5 bases). There are 17 residues in the CDR3. Per the germline V gene, CDR1 is SGHNT and CDR2 is YYREEE (reference sequence). V was trimmed by 4 bases and J by 0 bases, leaving 17 bases between them. The CDR3 spells CASSSGWSTVSYNEQFF. The CDR3 nucleotides read TGTGCCAGCAGCAGCGGTTGGAGTACCGTCTCCTACAATGAGCAGTTCTTC.

This clone has only a few counts. The genes are TRBV7-6 and TRBJ2-2, with TRBD2 identical over 14 bases. The ends lost 2 bases at V and 6 bases at J; junction bases unmatched: 5. The CDR3 is made up of 17 amino acids. Germline V gene lookup returns CDR1 SGHVS and CDR2 FNYEAQ. The CDR3: CASSLPPTSGGAGELFF. In DNA form, the CDR3 reads TGTGCCAGCAGCTTACCCCCGACTAGCGGGGGGGCCGGGGAGCTGTTTTTT.

The rearrangement uses TRBV6-1 and TRBJ2-2; D is undetermined. Germline CDR1 is MNHNS and CDR2 is SASEGT. The CDR3 loop spans 15 amino acids. Trimming took 4 bases from V and 6 from J, leaving 15 bases between them. The CDR3 is CASSVLTNRPGELFF. As DNA, the CDR3 is TGTGCCAGCAGTGTGCTCACTAATCGCCCCGGGGAGCTGTTTTTT.

The chain uses TRBV7-8 and TRBJ1-5; the D gene is possibly TRBD1 (6 bases). Germline values: CDR1 SGHVS, CDR2 FQNEAQ. V was clipped by 0 bases and J by 1 base, with 16 bases between them. There are 18 residues in the CDR3. In nucleotides, the CDR3 is TGTGCCAGCAGCTTAGCTGGGGCAGGGGAAAGGAGCAATCAGCCCCAGCATTTT. Amino acid sequence: CASSLAGAGERSNQPQHF.

J is TRBJ2-7 and V is TRBV11-2; possible D gene TRBD1, 6 bases. The germline V gene has CDR1 SGHAT and CDR2 FQNNGV. CDR3 length: 12 residues. V lost 1 base and J 6 bases, leaving 7 bases between the germline ends. In DNA form, the CDR3 reads TGTGCCAGCAGCTTAGGACAGGCCGAGCAGTACTTC. The encoded protein is CASSLGQAEQYF.

The rearrangement joins TRBV6-6 to TRBJ2-3; 15 nucleotides match TRBD2. Trimming cost V 5 bases and J 5 bases; bases outside gene matches: 8. Germline V CDR1 and CDR2: MNHNY, SVGAGI (reference sequence). CDR3 length equals 17 residues. The CDR3 coding sequence is TGTGCCAGCAGTCAGGGACTAGCGGGGGGCGGGAGAGATACGCAGTATTTT. Amino acid sequence: CASSQGLAGGGRDTQYF.

The chain couples TRBV11-2 to TRBJ1-1; D remains unclear. Trimming removed 1 base from V and 7 bases from J, with 10 bases in between. The CDR3 length is 13 residues. Germline CDR1 reads SGHAT; CDR2 reads FQNNGV. The CDR3 DNA reads TGTGCCAGCAGCTTAGGGCTAGGGAGTGAAGCTTTCTTT. Its protein is CASSLGLGSEAFF.

The rearrangement joins TRBV7-3 to TRBJ2-3, with TRBD2 matching 8 bases. The CDR3 covers 15 residues. J was trimmed by 10 bases and V by 3 bases; bases with no gene match: 12. From germline, CDR1 is SGHTA and CDR2 FQGTGA. CDR3 bases: TGTGCCAGCAGCTTGTCGGGGGGGCCGGTTACGGCGCAGTATTTT. Its translation: CASSLSGGPVTAQYF.

The genes are TRBV4-2 and TRBJ2-3, with 10 bases lining up with TRBD2. CDR1 and CDR2 (germline): LGHNA, YNFKEQ. Trimming removed 4 bases from V and 0 bases from J; junction bases left unmatched: 10. The CDR3 has 18 amino acids. The CDR3 region is CASSLKLAGTPSTDTQYF. The CDR3 DNA is TGTGCCAGCAGCCTCAAACTAGCGGGGACCCCTAGCACAGATACGCAGTATTTT.

The genes are TRBV5-1 and TRBJ1-4, with 8 bases that match TRBD1. Germline assignment: CDR1 SGHRS and CDR2 YFSETQ. The trim removed 5 bases at V and 4 bases at J, leaving 1 base unmatched. CDR3 size: 13 residues. CDR3 protein: CASRGQDNEKLFF. For the CDR3, the DNA is TGCGCCAGCAGGGGACAGGATAATGAAAAACTGTTTTTT.

Here the CDR3 reads CASSHMSSSGNTIYF. The DNA of the CDR3 is TGTGCCAGCAGCCACATGTCCAGCTCTGGAAACACCATATATTTT. V usage is TRBV16 and J usage is TRBJ1-3; the D is unclear. V shed 3 bases and J shed 0 bases, with 9 bases lying between them. The CDR3 runs 15 residues. The germline V gene encodes CDR1 KGHSY and CDR2 FQNENV.

The chain carries TRBV27 and TRBJ1-1; D unclear. Germline V lookup: CDR1 MNHEY, CDR2 SMNVEV (reference sequence). V shed 2 bases and J shed 8 bases, with 15 bases lying between them. CDR3 size: 14 residues. CDR3 sequence reads: CASSLGPRPKEAFF. The CDR3 DNA is TGTGCCAGCAGTTTAGGGCCCCGGCCCAAGGAAGCTTTCTTT.